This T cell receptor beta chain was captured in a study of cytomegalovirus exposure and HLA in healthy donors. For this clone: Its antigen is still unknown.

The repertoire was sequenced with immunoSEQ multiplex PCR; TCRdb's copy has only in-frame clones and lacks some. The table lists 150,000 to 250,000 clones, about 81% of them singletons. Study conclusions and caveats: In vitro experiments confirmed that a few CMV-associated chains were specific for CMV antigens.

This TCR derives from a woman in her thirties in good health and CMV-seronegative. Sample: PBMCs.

The chain's CDR3 is CAWNPGSRFTEAFF. The CDR3 DNA is TGTGCCTGGAACCCTGGGAGTAGGTTCACTGAAGCTTTCTTT. The chain links TRBV30 to TRBJ1-1; D remains ambiguous. In germline, CDR1 is GTSNPN, CDR2 SVGIG (reference sequence). The CDR3 extends over 14 amino acids. V shed 4 bases and J shed 4 bases, with 16 bases lying between them.